The 30 T cell receptor beta chains given below trace back to one sample, sequenced in a study of patients and donors after allogeneic stem cell transplantation (dated by TCRdb to 2018 to 2021). The library was prepared using RT-PCR. The data were produced on a NextSeq 550. Using fastp trimming at Q25 and MiXCR clonotype assembly, TCRdb reanalyzed the public sequencing data and kept in-frame beta chains. Rows are combined by CDR3 protein, so each entry shows the most common genes and DNA. For this sample there are under 200,000 distinct CDR3 sequences; approximately 31% appear just once. The ten largest clonotypes hold under 3.5% of the sample. The sample comprised blood, either unsorted or a sorted T cell fraction (not recorded which). The receptors stem from a human donor who was either an allogeneic HSCT recipient or a stem cell or donor lymphocyte infusion donor (not recorded which). It is not recorded whose cells these are; they may come from a transplant donor.

This sequence joins TRBV21-1 and TRBJ2-7; the D call of TRBD1 is as the table states it, not checked on the DNA. TRBV21-1 is termed a pseudogene. The CDR3 is 16 amino acids. DNA for the CDR3: TGTGCCAGCAGGAGCACGGGACCGGTTTGCTCCTACGAGCAGTACTTC. As protein: CASRSTGPVCSYEQYF.

The chain carries TRBV25-1 and TRBJ1-1; D is ambiguous. There are 15 residues in the CDR3. Between the trimmed V and J ends, which lost 4 bases and 1 base, there was a span of 13 bases. CDR1 is MGHDK, CDR2 SYGVNS, per germline. This CDR3 reads CASSGRTFRNTEAFF. DNA for the CDR3: TGTGCCAGCAGTGGCCGGACTTTTCGGAACACTGAAGCTTTCTTT.

This clonotype was detected only a few times. The chain couples TRBV5-1 to TRBJ2-2, with no clear D. Trimming removed 0 bases from V and 7 bases from J, with 16 bases in between. The CDR3 spans 16 residues. Germline values: CDR1 SGHRS, CDR2 YFSETQ. The CDR3 loop reads CASSLGPIVLIGELFF. CDR3 nucleotides: TGCGCCAGCAGCTTGGGGCCTATCGTCTTGATCGGGGAGCTGTTTTTT.

This clonotype appeared once. V is TRBV7-9 and J is TRBJ2-2, with 7 bases fitting TRBD1. CDR1 is SEHNR, CDR2 FQNEAQ, per germline (reference sequence). The J segment lost 3 bases and the V segment lost 5 bases, leaving 6 bases of the junction unmatched. The CDR3 length is 15 residues. Here the CDR3 DNA reads TGTGCCAGCAGCCGAGATACAGGGGACACCGGGGAGCTGTTTTTT. It is translated as CASSRDTGDTGELFF.

J is TRBJ2-2 and V is TRBV7-2; no definite D call. Germline CDR1 and CDR2: SGHTA and FQGNSA. V dropped 1 base and J dropped 6 bases, with 9 bases sitting between them. CDR3 length: 14 residues. The CDR3 region is CASSLDGGPGELFF. In DNA form, the CDR3 reads TGTGCCAGCAGCTTAGACGGCGGACCCGGGGAGCTGTTTTTT.

V is TRBV20-1 and J is TRBJ1-4, with D unclear. CDR1 and CDR2 from the germline V gene are DFQATT and SNEGSKA (reference sequence). V lost 5 bases, J lost 5 bases, and 18 bases lay in between. The CDR3 contains 15 residues. CDR3 DNA: TGCAGTGCTGTTATCCCCCCTGGGAACAATGAAAAACTGTTTTTT. Amino acid sequence: CSAVIPPGNNEKLFF.

This chain joins TRBV30 and TRBJ1-3, with TRBD1 as a possible D gene (6 bases). Germline assignment: CDR1 GTSNPN and CDR2 SVGIG (reference sequence). The ends were cut back, 6 bases at V and 1 base at J, with 10 bases in the middle. The CDR3 runs 13 residues. CDR3 bases: TGTGCCTGTTATCAGGGGTCTGGAAACACCATATATTTT. Translating gives CACYQGSGNTIYF.

In this sample, this clonotype turned up a few times. V usage is TRBV12-5 and J usage is TRBJ1-2, with TRBD1 as a possible D gene (5 bases). The CDR3 is 15 amino acids. Trimming cost V 4 bases and J 2 bases, with 14 bases left between them. Per germline, CDR1 LGHNT and CDR2 FRNRAP. CDR3 nucleotide sequence: TGTGCTAGTGGTTACTCGGGACCGAAAAACTATGGCTACACCTTC. Its translation is CASGYSGPKNYGYTF.

This clonotype has just a few counts. The chain recombines TRBV20-1 with TRBJ2-2, with 7 bases aligning to TRBD2. V lost 0 bases to trimming and J lost 4 bases; unmatched junction nucleotides: 8. CDR1 DFQATT and CDR2 SNEGSKA come from the germline V gene (reference sequence). CDR3 length equals 16 residues. CDR3 DNA: TGCAGTGCTAGAGATCGGAGCTGGGGGGGCACCGGGGAGCTGTTTTTT. It is translated as CSARDRSWGGTGELFF.

The chain is built from TRBV12-3 or TRBV12-4 and TRBJ1-1; no clear D gene. The CDR3 extends over 12 amino acids. Between the trimmed V and J ends, which lost 3 bases and 0 bases, there was a span of 2 bases. The CDR3 DNA is TGTGCCAGCAGTTTCATGAACACTGAAGCTTTCTTT. As protein: CASSFMNTEAFF.

This clonotype showed up just a few times. This chain connects TRBV7-9 to TRBJ1-6; weak D call: TRBD1 (5 bases). The V and J ends lost 3 bases and 9 bases respectively, with 18 bases between them. The CDR3 covers 16 residues. In germline, CDR1 is SEHNR, CDR2 FQNEAQ (reference sequence). This CDR3 is CASSLPGTDFISPLHF. For the CDR3, the DNA is TGTGCCAGCAGCTTGCCGGGGACCGATTTTATTTCACCCCTCCACTTT.

The V gene is TRBV20-1, the J gene TRBJ1-6; D unresolved. Germline V lookup: CDR1 DFQATT, CDR2 SNEGSKA (reference sequence). This CDR3 is 13 amino acids long. Trimming took 6 bases from V and 10 from J, leaving 16 bases between them. The CDR3 region is CSAPRVGESPLHF. The CDR3 DNA reads as TGCAGTGCCCCCCGGGTTGGAGAATCACCCCTCCACTTT.

This clonotype has just one count. V gene TRBV24-1 combines with J gene TRBJ2-3; D uncertain. Trimming stripped 3 bases from V and 0 bases from J, with 9 bases between. Germline CDR1 reads KGHDR; CDR2 reads SFDVKD. The CDR3 loop spans 15 amino acids. The CDR3 here is CATSDRRASTDTQYF. CDR3 sequence (DNA): TGTGCCACCAGTGATCGTAGGGCTAGCACAGATACGCAGTATTTT.

This clonotype was seen once. V usage is TRBV3-1 and J usage is TRBJ1-4; D possibly corresponds to TRBD1 (5 bases). V lost 3 bases and J 0 bases, leaving 8 bases between the germline ends. Germline lookup yields CDR1 LGHDT and CDR2 YNNKEL (reference sequence). The CDR3 contains 15 residues. The CDR3 loop is CASSHGAATNEKLFF. The CDR3 DNA is TGTGCCAGCAGCCATGGGGCTGCAACTAATGAAAAACTGTTTTTT.

This clonotype was detected only a few times. As DNA, the CDR3 is TGCGCCAGCAGCCAAGATTCGCTGAATGCGGGGAGGGGGAATTCACCCCTCCACTTT. Translating gives CASSQDSLNAGRGNSPLHF. V and J are TRBV4-3 and TRBJ1-6; tentative D call: TRBD1 (6 bases). The germline V and J ends were trimmed by 0 bases and 7 bases, with 22 bases remaining between them. The CDR3 is made up of 19 amino acids. Germline V gene lookup returns CDR1 LGHNA and CDR2 YSLEER.

This chain joins TRBV5-1 and TRBJ2-3, with D possibly being TRBD2 (6 bases). The V gene lost 3 bases and the J gene lost 6 bases, with 8 bases spanning the gap. Germline V gene sequence: CDR1 SGHRS, CDR2 YFSETQ. The CDR3 consists of 12 residues. The CDR3 DNA is TGCGCCAGCAGCTGGGGAGGCGATACGCAGTATTTT. Its protein product is CASSWGGDTQYF.

This clonotype occurred a few times. This chain links TRBV14 with TRBJ1-1; no clear D gene. The length of the CDR3 is 16 residues. Per germline, CDR1 SGHDN and CDR2 FVKESK. V was pared by 4 bases and J by 1 base, with 16 bases between. The CDR3 bases are TGTGCCAGCAGCCGGGATCGCGGGGTCAGGAACACTGAAGCTTTCTTT. This codes for CASSRDRGVRNTEAFF.

This clonotype was counted a few times. The chain uses TRBV3-1 and TRBJ1-2; D is unclear. The CDR3 length is 15 residues. Trimming took off 0 bases at V and 8 bases at J, with 16 bases between the two ends. Germline V gene lookup returns CDR1 LGHDT and CDR2 YNNKEL (reference sequence). The CDR3 loop is CASSQETLGHGGYTF. DNA of the CDR3: TGTGCCAGCAGCCAAGAAACCCTGGGCCACGGGGGCTACACCTTC.

This clonotype was seen a handful of times. The V call is TRBV28, the J call TRBJ1-2, with TRBD1 as a possible D gene (6 bases). Germline-derived CDR1 and CDR2 are MDHEN and SYDVKM. Between the trimmed V and J ends, which lost 4 bases and 4 bases, there was a span of 16 bases. This CDR3 has 15 amino acids. As DNA, the CDR3 is TGTGCCAGCAGTTCCTTTTTAGGACAGATCTATGGCTACACCTTC. Amino acid sequence: CASSSFLGQIYGYTF.

This clonotype was seen only a few times. This chain uses TRBV10-3 with TRBJ2-1, with a weak D call TRBD1 (5 bases). Per the germline V gene, CDR1 is ENHRY and CDR2 is SYGVKD. Trimming pared 10 bases from V and 0 bases from J, leaving 13 bases between. The CDR3 is made up of 14 amino acids. The CDR3 protein is CATVDSSSYNEQFF. The CDR3 DNA sequence: TGTGCCACCGTCGACAGTAGCTCCTACAATGAGCAGTTCTTC.

The table lists this clonotype with a few counts. The chain uses TRBV6-5 and TRBJ1-2; TRBD1 matches 7 bases. The CDR3 consists of 13 residues. CDR1 is MNHEY and CDR2 is SVGAGI in the germline V gene. V dropped 5 bases and J dropped 4; count of bases not matched to a gene: 4. The CDR3 DNA sequence: TGTGCCAGCAGTGCGGGACAGCTCTATGGCTACACCTTC. Protein sequence: CASSAGQLYGYTF.

In its sample, this clonotype was seen a few times. V usage is TRBV24-1 and J usage is TRBJ2-1; the match to TRBD2 covers 8 bases. Germline-derived CDR1 and CDR2 are KGHDR and SFDVKD. The CDR3 is 13 amino acids. The V and J ends lost 5 bases and 9 bases, in that order; junction bases with no gene match: 5. CDR3 loop: CATSAGGPSEQFF. The CDR3 nucleotides are TGTGCCACCAGTGCGGGAGGGCCCTCTGAGCAGTTCTTC.

V and J are TRBV28 and TRBJ2-7; D perhaps matches TRBD1 (6 bases). V was shortened by 3 bases and J by 4 bases, with 13 bases between the two germline ends. The CDR3 totals 14 residues. Germline CDR1 and CDR2: MDHEN and SYDVKM. The CDR3 DNA sequence: TGTGCCAGCAGTTTTTCGGGACACCCGTACGAGCAGTACTTC. This gives the protein CASSFSGHPYEQYF.

This clonotype came up many times. The rearrangement links TRBV10-3 to TRBJ1-2; D uncertain. Trimming removed 6 bases from V and 0 bases from J, with 8 bases in between. The CDR3 sequence is 13 residues long. Looked up from germline, CDR1 is ENHRY and CDR2 is SYGVKD. The CDR3 here is CAISDGANYGYTF. CDR3 in DNA: TGTGCCATCAGCGACGGGGCTAACTATGGCTACACCTTC.

The V call is TRBV7-8, the J call TRBJ1-2, with D perhaps matching TRBD1 (6 bases). V was cut by 1 base and J by 2 bases, with 11 bases left in between. The CDR3 extends over 15 amino acids. Germline V gene data show CDR1 as SGHVS and CDR2 as FQNEAQ. The CDR3 is CASSLVGGINYGYTF. The CDR3 DNA reads TGTGCCAGCAGCTTAGTAGGGGGGATAAACTATGGCTACACCTTC.

This chain joins TRBV27 and TRBJ2-3; 13 bases are shared with TRBD2. This CDR3 spans 15 amino acids. J was trimmed by 7 bases and V by 8 bases; bases with no gene match: 9. CDR1 and CDR2 (germline): MNHEY, SMNVEV (reference sequence). The chain's CDR3 is CASSRTSGSRNTQYF. The CDR3 bases are TGTGCCAGCTCCCGGACTAGCGGGAGTCGGAATACGCAGTATTTT.

This clonotype has more than one count but fewer than ten. CDR3 region: CASSSIHYGANVLTF. As DNA, the CDR3 is TGTGCCAGCAGCTCCATTCACTATGGGGCCAACGTCCTGACTTTC. The chain carries TRBV7-3 and TRBJ2-6, with D unresolved. Trimming cost V 4 bases and J 3 bases, with 10 bases left between them. Germline assignment: CDR1 SGHTA and CDR2 FQGTGA. This CDR3 contains 15 residues.

There are a few counts of this clonotype. The gene calls are TRBV29-1 and TRBJ2-2; D may be TRBD1 (7 bases). Looked up from germline, CDR1 is SQVTM and CDR2 is ANQGSEA. CDR3 length: 14 amino acids. Between the trimmed V and J ends, which lost 6 bases and 1 base, there was a span of 12 bases. The CDR3 sequence is CSVGGQLNTGELFF. In DNA form, the CDR3 reads TGCAGCGTGGGGGGACAGCTGAACACCGGGGAGCTGTTTTTT.

In nucleotides, the CDR3 is TGCAGCGTTGTTATCGGGGTGCCTGAAGCTTTCTTT. Protein: CSVVIGVPEAFF. This chain uses TRBV29-1 with TRBJ1-1, with unresolved D. The CDR3 totals 12 residues. Germline CDR1 SQVTM, CDR2 ANQGSEA. V lost 4 bases to trimming and J lost 6 bases, with 12 bases between them.

The chain links TRBV27 to TRBJ1-6, with D possibly matching TRBD1 (5 bases). V lost 3 bases and J 0 bases, leaving 21 bases between the germline ends. This CDR3 contains 20 residues. Looked up from germline, CDR1 is MNHEY and CDR2 is SMNVEV (reference sequence). The CDR3 reads CASSFPRGTKPSSYNSPLHF. The CDR3 nucleotides are TGTGCCAGCAGTTTCCCCCGAGGGACTAAACCCAGCTCCTATAATTCACCCCTCCACTTT.